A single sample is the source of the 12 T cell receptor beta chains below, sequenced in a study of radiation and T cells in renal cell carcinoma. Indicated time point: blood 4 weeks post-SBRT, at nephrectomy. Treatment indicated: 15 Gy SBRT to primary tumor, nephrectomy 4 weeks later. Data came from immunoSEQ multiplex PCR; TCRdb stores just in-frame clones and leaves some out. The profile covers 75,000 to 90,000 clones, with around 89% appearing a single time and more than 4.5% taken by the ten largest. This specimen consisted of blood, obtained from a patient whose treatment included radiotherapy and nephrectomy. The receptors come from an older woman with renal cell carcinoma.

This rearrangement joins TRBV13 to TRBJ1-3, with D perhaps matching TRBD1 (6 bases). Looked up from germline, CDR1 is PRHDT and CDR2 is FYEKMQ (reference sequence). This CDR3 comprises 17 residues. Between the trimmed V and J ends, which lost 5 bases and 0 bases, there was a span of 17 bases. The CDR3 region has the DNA TGTGCCAGCAGCATCCGAAGACAGGACCCCTCTGGAAACACCATATATTTT. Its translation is CASSIRRQDPSGNTIYF.

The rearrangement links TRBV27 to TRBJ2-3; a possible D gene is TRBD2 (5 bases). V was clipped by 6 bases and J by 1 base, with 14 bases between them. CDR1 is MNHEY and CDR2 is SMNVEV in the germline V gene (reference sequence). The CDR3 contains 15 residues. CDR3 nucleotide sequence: TGTGCCAGCAGGGCTGAGGGAAGGGGCACAGATACGCAGTATTTT. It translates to CASRAEGRGTDTQYF.

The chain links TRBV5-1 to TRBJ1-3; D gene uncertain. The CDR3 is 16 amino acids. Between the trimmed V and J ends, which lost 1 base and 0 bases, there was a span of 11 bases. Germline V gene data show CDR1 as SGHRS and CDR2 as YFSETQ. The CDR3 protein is CASSLNGFSSGNTIYF. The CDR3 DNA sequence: TGCGCCAGCAGCTTGAACGGGTTTAGCTCTGGAAACACCATATATTTT.

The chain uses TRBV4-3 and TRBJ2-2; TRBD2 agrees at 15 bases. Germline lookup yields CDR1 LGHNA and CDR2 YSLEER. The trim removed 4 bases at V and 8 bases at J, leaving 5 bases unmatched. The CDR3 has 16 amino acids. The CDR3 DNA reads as TGCGCCAGCAGCCCGGGGGGACTAGCGGGAGGTGGGGAGCTGTTTTTT. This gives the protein CASSPGGLAGGGELFF.

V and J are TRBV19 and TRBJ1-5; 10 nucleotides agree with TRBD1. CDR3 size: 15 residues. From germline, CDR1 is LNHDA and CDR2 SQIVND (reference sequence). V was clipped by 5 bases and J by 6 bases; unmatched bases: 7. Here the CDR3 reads CASSPRDRGGQPQHF. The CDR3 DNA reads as TGTGCCAGTAGTCCCCGGGACAGGGGCGGTCAGCCCCAGCATTTT.

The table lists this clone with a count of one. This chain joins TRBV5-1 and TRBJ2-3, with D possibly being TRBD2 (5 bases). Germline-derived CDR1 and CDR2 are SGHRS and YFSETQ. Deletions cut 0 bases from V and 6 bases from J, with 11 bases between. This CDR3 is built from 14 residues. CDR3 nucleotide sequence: TGCGCCAGCAGCTTGGTTCCCCAGCGGGATACGCAGTATTTT. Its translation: CASSLVPQRDTQYF.

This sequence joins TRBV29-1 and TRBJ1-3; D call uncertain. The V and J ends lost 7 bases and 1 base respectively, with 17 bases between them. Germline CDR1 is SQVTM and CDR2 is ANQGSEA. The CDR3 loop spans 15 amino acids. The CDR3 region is CSAGENPPSGNTIYF. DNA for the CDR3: TGCAGCGCCGGGGAGAACCCACCGTCTGGAAACACCATATATTTT.

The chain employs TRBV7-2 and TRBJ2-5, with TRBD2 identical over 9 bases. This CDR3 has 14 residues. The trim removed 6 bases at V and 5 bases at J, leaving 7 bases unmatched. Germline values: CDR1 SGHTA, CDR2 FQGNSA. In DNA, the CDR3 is TGTGCCAGCAGAAGAGCGGGGGGAGGGGAGACCCAGTACTTC. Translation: CASRRAGGGETQYF. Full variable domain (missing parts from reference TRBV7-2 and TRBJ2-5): GAGVSQSPSNKVTEKGKDVELRCDPISGHTALYWYRQSLGQGLEFLIYFQGNSAPDKSGLPSDRFSAERTGGSVSTLTIQRTQQEDSAVYLCASRRAGGGETQYFGPGTRLLVL.

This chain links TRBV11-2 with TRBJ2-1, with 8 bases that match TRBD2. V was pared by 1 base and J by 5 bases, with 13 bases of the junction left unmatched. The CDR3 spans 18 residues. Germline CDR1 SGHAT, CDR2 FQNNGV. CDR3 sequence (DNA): TGTGCCAGCAGCTTAGTGGTGGGACTAGTGTCTCGGGACAATGAGCAGTTCTTC. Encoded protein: CASSLVVGLVSRDNEQFF. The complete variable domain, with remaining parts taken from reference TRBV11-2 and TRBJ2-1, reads EAGVAQSPRYKIIEKRQSVAFWCNPISGHATLYWYQQILGQGPKLLIQFQNNGVVDDSQLPKDRFSAERLKGVDSTLKIQPAKLEDSAVYLCASSLVVGLVSRDNEQFFGPGTRLTVL.

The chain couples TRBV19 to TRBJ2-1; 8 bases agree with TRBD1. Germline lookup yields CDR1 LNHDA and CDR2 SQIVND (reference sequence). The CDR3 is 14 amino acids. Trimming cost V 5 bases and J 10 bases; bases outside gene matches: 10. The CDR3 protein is CASSFSPRDREQFF. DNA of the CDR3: TGTGCCAGTAGTTTCTCCCCCCGGGACAGGGAGCAGTTCTTC.

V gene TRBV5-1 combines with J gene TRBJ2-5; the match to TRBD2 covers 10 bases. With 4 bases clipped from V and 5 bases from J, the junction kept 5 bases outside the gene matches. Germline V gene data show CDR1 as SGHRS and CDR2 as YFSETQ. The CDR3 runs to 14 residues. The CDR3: CASSVAGGWETQYF. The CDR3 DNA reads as TGCGCCAGCAGCGTAGCGGGGGGTTGGGAGACCCAGTACTTC.

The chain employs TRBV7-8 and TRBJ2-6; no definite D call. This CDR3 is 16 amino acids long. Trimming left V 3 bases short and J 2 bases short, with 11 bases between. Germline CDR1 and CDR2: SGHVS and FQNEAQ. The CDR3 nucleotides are TGTGCCAGCAGCTTCGTCAGGACGGCTGGGGCCAACGTCCTGACTTTC. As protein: CASSFVRTAGANVLTF.